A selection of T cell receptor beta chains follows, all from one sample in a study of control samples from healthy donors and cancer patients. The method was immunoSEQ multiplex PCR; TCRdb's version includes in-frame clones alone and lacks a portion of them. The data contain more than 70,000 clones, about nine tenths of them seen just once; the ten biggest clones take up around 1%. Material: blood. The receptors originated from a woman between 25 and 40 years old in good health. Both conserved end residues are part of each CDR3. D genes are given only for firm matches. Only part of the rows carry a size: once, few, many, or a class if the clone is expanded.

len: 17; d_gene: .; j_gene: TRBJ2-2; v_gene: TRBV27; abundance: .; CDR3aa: CASSEPYRVWGTGELFF; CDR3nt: TGTGCCAGCAGTGAACCCTACAGGGTGTGGGGCACCGGGGAGCTGTTTTTT
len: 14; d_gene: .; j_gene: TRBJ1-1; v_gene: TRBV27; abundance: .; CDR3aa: CASRAGRLNTEAFF; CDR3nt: TGTGCCAGCAGAGCGGGGAGGTTGAACACTGAAGCTTTCTTT
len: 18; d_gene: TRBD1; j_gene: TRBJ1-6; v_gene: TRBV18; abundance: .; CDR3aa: CASSPAGGGNSPNSPLHF; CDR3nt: TGTGCCAGCTCACCAGCGGGAGGGGGCAACTCCCCCAATTCACCCCTCCACTTT
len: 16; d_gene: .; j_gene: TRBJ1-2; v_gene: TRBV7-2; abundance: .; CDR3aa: CASSLQVGARIPGYTF; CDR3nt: TGTGCCAGCAGCTTGCAAGTAGGGGCAAGAATTCCTGGCTACACCTTC
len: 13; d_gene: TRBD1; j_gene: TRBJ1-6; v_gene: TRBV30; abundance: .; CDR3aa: CAWSVQGDSPLHF; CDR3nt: TGTGCCTGGAGTGTACAGGGGGATTCACCCCTCCACTTT
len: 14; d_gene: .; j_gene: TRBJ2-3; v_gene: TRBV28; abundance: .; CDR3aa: CASRRAGWDSTQYF; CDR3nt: TGTGCCAGCAGGAGGGCAGGCTGGGATTCTACGCAGTATTTT
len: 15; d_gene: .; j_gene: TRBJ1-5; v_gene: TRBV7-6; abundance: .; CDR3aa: CASSPRGRGNQPQHF; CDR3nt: TGTGCCAGCAGCCCCCGGGGCAGGGGCAATCAGCCCCAGCATTTT
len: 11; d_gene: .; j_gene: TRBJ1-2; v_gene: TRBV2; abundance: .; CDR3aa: CASRGEGGYTF; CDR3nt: TGTGCCAGCAGGGGGGAGGGTGGCTACACCTTC
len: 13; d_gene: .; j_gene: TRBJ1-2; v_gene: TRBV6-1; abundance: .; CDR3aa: CASSEGWVVGYTF; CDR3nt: TGTGCCAGCAGTGAAGGTTGGGTCGTAGGCTACACCTTC
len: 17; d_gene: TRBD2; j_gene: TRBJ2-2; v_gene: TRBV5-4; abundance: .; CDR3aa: CASSLAQRGPSTGELFF; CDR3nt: TGTGCCAGCAGCTTGGCCCAGCGGGGACCGAGCACCGGGGAGCTGTTTTTT
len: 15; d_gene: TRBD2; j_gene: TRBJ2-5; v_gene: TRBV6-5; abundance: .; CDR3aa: CASRSGLASGETQYF; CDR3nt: TGTGCCAGCAGATCCGGACTAGCCTCCGGAGAGACCCAGTACTTC
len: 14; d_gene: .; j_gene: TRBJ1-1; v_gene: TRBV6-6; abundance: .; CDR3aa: CASSNQNMNTEAFF; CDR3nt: TGTGCCAGCAGTAACCAGAACATGAACACTGAAGCTTTCTTT
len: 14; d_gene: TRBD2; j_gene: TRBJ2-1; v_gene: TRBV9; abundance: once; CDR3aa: CASSLREGRDEQFF; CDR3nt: TGTGCCAGCAGCCTCCGGGAGGGGCGCGATGAGCAGTTCTTC
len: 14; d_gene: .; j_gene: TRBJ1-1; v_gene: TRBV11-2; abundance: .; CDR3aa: CASSLAQGGTEAFF; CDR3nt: TGTGCCAGCAGCTTAGCCCAAGGCGGCACTGAAGCTTTCTTT
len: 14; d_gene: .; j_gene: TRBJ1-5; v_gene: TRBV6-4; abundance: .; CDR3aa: CASSAGGRNQPQHF; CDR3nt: TGTGCCAGCAGTGCGGGGGGACGCAATCAGCCCCAGCATTTT
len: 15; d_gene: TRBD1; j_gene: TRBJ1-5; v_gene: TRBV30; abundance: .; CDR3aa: CAWSVRTGVNQPQHF; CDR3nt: TGTGCCTGGAGTGTACGGACAGGGGTCAATCAGCCCCAGCATTTT
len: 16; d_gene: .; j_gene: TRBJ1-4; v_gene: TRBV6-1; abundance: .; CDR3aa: CASSELLGSTNEKLFF; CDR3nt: TGTGCCAGCAGTGAACTACTAGGTTCAACTAATGAAAAACTGTTTTTT
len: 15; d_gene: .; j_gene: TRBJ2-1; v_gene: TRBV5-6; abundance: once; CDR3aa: CASSLEGPNFNEQFF; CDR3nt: TGTGCCAGCAGCTTAGAGGGTCCTAATTTCAATGAGCAGTTCTTC
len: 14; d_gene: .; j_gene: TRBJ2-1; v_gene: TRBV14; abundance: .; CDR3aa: CASSSRQAYNEQFF; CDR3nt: TGTGCCAGCAGCTCCCGACAGGCCTACAATGAGCAGTTCTTC
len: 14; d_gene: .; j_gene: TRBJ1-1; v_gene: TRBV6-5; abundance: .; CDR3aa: CASSDRAQDAEAFF; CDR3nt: TGTGCCAGCAGCGACCGGGCCCAGGACGCTGAAGCTTTCTTT
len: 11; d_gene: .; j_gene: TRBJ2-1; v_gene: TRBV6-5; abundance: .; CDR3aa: CASRFNNEQFF; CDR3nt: TGTGCCAGCAGGTTTAACAATGAGCAGTTCTTC
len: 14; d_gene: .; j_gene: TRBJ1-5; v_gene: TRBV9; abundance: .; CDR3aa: CASSPDLNNQPQHF; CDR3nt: TGTGCCAGCAGCCCGGACCTCAACAATCAGCCCCAGCATTTT
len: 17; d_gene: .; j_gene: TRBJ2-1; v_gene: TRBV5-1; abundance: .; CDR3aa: CASSFGAPSTGSNEQFF; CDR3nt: TGCGCCAGCAGCTTTGGGGCCCCCTCAACAGGGTCGAATGAGCAGTTCTTC
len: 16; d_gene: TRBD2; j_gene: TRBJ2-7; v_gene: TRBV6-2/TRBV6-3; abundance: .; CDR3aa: CASSPRVGLAGSEQYF; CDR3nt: TGTGCCAGCAGCCCTCGAGTGGGACTAGCGGGAAGCGAGCAGTACTTC
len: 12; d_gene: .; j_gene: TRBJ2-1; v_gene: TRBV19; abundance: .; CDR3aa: CASSIAGVSRIF; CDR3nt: TGTGCCAGTAGTATAGCGGGAGTTAGTAGGATCTTC
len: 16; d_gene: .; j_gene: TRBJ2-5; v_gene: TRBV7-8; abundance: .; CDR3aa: CASSVRQPMQQETQYF; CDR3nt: TGTGCCAGCAGCGTACGACAGCCAATGCAACAAGAGACCCAGTACTTC
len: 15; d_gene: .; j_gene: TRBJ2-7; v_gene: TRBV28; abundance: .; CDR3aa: CASSLGRGRSYEQYF; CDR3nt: TGTGCCAGCAGTTTAGGGCGGGGCAGGTCGTACGAGCAGTACTTC
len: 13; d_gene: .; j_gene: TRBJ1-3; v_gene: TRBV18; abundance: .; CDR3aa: CASSQDGGNTIYF; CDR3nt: TGTGCCAGCTCACAAGACGGTGGAAACACCATATATTTT
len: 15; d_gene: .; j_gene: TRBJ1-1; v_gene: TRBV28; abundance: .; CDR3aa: CASKAGTRFGTEAFF; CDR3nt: TGTGCCAGCAAGGCGGGGACACGGTTTGGCACTGAAGCTTTCTTT
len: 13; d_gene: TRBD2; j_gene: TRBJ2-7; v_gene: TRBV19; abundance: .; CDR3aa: CASSIWGGSEQYF; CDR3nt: TGTGCCAGTAGTATATGGGGGGGGTCCGAGCAGTACTTC
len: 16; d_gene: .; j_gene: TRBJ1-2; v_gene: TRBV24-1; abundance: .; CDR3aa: CATSDSTGGPPYGYTF; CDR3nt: TGTGCCACCAGTGATAGTACCGGGGGTCCACCTTATGGCTACACCTTC
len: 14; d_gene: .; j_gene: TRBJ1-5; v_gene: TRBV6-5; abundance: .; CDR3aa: CASIRTGGGQPQHF; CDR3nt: TGTGCCAGCATCCGGACGGGTGGAGGTCAGCCCCAGCATTTT
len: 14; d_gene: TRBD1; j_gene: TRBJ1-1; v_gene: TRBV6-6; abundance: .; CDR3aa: CASNDRGPNTEAFF; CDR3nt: TGTGCCAGCAATGACAGGGGGCCGAACACTGAAGCTTTCTTT
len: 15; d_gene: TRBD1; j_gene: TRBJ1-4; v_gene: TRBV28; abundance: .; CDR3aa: CAILRQGATNEKLFF; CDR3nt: TGTGCCATCCTACGACAGGGAGCAACTAATGAAAAACTGTTTTTT
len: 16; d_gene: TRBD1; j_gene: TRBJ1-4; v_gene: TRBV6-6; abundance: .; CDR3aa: CASSFPTGTGGEKLFF; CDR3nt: TGTGCCAGCAGTTTCCCCACCGGGACAGGGGGAGAAAAACTGTTTTTT
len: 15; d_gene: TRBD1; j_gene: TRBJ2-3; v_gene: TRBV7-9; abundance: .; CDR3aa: CASSLGQGVTDTQYF; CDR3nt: TGTGCCAGCAGCTTGGGACAGGGGGTAACAGATACGCAGTATTTT
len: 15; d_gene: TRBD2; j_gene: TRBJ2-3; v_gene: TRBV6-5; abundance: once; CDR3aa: CASERSGRGTDTQYF; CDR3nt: TGTGCCAGCGAACGTAGCGGGAGGGGCACAGATACGCAGTATTTT
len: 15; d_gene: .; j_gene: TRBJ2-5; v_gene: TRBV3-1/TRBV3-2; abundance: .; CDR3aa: CASSQNYRVEETQYF; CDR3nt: TGTGCCAGCAGCCAAAATTACAGGGTTGAAGAGACCCAGTACTTC
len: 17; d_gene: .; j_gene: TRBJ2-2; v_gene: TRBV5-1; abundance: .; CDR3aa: CASSLGANRIYTGELFF; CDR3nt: TGCGCCAGCAGCTTGGGCGCAAACAGGATCTACACCGGGGAGCTGTTTTTT
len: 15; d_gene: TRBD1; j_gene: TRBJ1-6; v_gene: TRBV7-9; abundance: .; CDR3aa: CASGSSGQYNSPLHF; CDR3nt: TGTGCCAGCGGATCCTCGGGACAGTATAATTCACCCCTCCACTTT
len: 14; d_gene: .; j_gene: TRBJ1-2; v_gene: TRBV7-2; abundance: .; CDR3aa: CASSLVRGTYGYTF; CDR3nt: TGTGCCAGCAGCTTAGTACGGGGAACCTATGGCTACACCTTC
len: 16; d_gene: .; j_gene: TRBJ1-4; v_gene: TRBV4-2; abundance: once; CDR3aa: CASSHPTTKLNEKLFF; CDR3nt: TGTGCCAGCAGCCACCCAACGACAAAACTAAATGAAAAACTGTTTTTT
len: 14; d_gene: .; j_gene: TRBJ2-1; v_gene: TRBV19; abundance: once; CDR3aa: CASSPGQLSNEQFF; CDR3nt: TGTGCCAGTAGTCCAGGTCAGTTGTCGAATGAGCAGTTCTTC
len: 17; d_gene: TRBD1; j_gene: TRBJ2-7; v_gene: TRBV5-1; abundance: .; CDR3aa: CASSSTGGDRGSYEQYF; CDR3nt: TGCGCCAGCAGCTCCACCGGGGGCGACAGGGGGTCCTACGAGCAGTACTTC
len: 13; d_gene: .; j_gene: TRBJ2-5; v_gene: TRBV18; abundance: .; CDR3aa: CASSPQRGETQYF; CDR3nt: TGTGCCAGCTCACCACAGCGAGGAGAGACCCAGTACTTC
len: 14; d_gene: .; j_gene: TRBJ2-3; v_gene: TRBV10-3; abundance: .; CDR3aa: CAIRGGDRIYTQYF; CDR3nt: TGTGCCATCCGGGGTGGGGACCGAATATATACGCAGTATTTT
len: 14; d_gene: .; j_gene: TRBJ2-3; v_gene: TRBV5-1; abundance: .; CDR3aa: CASSPGGTADTQYF; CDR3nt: TGCGCCAGCAGCCCGGGAGGGACAGCAGATACGCAGTATTTT
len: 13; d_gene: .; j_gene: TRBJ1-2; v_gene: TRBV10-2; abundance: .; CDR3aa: CASSEQGDYGYTF; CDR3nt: TGCGCCAGCAGTGAGCAGGGCGACTATGGCTACACCTTC
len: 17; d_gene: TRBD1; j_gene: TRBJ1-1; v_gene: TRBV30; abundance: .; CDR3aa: CAWTPRDRGWLNTEAFF; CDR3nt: TGTGCCTGGACCCCTAGGGACAGGGGTTGGCTGAACACTGAAGCTTTCTTT
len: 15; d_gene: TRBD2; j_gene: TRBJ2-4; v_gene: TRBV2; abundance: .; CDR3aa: CASREREATGNIQYF; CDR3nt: TGTGCCAGCAGGGAGCGGGAGGCCACCGGAAACATTCAGTACTTC
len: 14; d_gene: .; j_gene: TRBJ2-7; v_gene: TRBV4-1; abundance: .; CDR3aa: CASSQVDGTYEQYF; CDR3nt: TGCGCCAGCAGCCAAGTGGACGGAACCTACGAGCAGTACTTC
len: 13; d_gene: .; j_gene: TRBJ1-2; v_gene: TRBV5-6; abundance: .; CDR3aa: CASSLHGDNGYTF; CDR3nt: TGTGCCAGCAGCTTGCACGGGGACAATGGCTACACCTTC
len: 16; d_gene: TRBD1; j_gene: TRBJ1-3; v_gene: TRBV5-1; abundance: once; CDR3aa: CASSSSTGGIGNTIYF; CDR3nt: TGCGCCAGCAGTTCCTCGACAGGGGGCATTGGAAACACCATATATTTT
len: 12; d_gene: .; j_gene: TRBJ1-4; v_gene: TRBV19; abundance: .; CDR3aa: CASSIVSEKLFF; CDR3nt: TGTGCCAGTAGTATAGTATCCGAAAAACTGTTTTTT
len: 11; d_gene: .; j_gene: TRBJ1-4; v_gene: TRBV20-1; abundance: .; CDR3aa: CSAGDNEKLFF; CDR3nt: TGCAGTGCTGGGGATAATGAAAAACTGTTTTTT
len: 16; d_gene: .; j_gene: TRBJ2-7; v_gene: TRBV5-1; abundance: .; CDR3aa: CASSLLGTLGAYEQYF; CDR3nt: TGCGCCAGCAGCTTGTTAGGGACCCTCGGAGCCTACGAGCAGTACTTC
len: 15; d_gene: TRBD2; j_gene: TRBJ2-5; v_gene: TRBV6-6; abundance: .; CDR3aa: CASCPGGGFQETQYF; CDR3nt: TGTGCCAGCTGTCCGGGGGGGGGTTTCCAAGAGACCCAGTACTTC
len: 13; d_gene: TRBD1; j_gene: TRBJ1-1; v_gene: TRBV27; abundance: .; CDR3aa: CASRLQGATEAFF; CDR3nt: TGTGCCAGCAGACTCCAGGGGGCTACTGAAGCTTTCTTT